This TCR beta chain was obtained from a study of cytomegalovirus exposure and HLA in healthy donors. Notes on the study in general: A few CMV-associated chains were confirmed in vitro to be specific for CMV antigens. Clonal expansion was found to be greater in HLA-associated TCR beta chains than in equally common others in a later analysis. TCR beta chains numbering approximately 150 were designated cytomegalovirus-associated.

The study ran its PCR with 60 Vbeta and 13 Jbeta primers. Data came from immunoSEQ multiplex PCR; TCRdb stores just in-frame clones and leaves some out. The profile shows about 70,000 clones, over 70% of them singletons. A note on this clone: Its antigen is currently unknown.

Sequencing input: PBMCs. The origin of this receptor is a human donor in good health.

The CDR3 nucleotides read TGCGCCAGCAGCGTAGGGACAGGGGTTGGCTACACCTTC. As protein: CASSVGTGVGYTF. The chain joins TRBV5-1 to TRBJ1-2; 10 nucleotides match TRBD1. Germline assignment: CDR1 SGHRS and CDR2 YFSETQ. The CDR3 length is 13 residues. Trimming removed 4 bases from V and 7 bases from J; junction bases left unmatched: 4.